This passage covers 30 T cell receptor beta chains from one sample sequenced in a study of response to subunit inactivated influenza vaccine. Each CDR3 protein is one row after TCRdb ran MiXCR on the RT-PCR reads. The sample holds about 310,000 distinct CDR3 sequences; just over 20% are singletons and the top ten take 10%. The material was PBMCs from blood, obtained approximately 20 months after vaccination. The receptor source for this set is a man in his fifties or sixties who received an inactivated influenza vaccine.

The rearrangement links TRBV12-2 to TRBJ1-1; TRBD1, the table's D call, lacks a check against the DNA. TRBV12-2 is a pseudogene. CDR3 size: 9 residues. The CDR3 DNA reads TGTGCAAGTCGCTCCCCCCGGCGCTTT. Translating gives CASRSPRRF.

This clonotype was seen once. The V call is TRBV14, the J call TRBJ2-3; D is uncertain. This CDR3 has 11 amino acids. Trimming shortened V by 1 base and J by 8 bases, and 4 bases separated the two germline ends. Germline assignment: CDR1 SGHDN and CDR2 FVKESK. The CDR3: CASSQVGTQYF. The CDR3 DNA reads TGTGCCAGCAGCCAAGTTGGTACGCAGTATTTT.

The chain recombines TRBV12-3 or TRBV12-4 with TRBJ1-2; 8 bases are shared with TRBD1. Losses at the gene ends were 6 bases for V and 4 bases for J; bases not matched to a gene: 13. This CDR3 has 16 residues. CDR3 bases: TGTGCCAGCAGAGAAACCGGACAGGGCTGGGCCTATGGCTACACCTTC. It encodes CASRETGQGWAYGYTF.

This clonotype was detected many times. This rearrangement joins TRBV6-2 or TRBV6-3 to TRBJ1-2, with unresolved D. This CDR3 is built from 11 residues. CDR1 and CDR2 from the germline V gene are MNHEY and SVGEGT. The germline V and J ends were trimmed by 0 bases and 6 bases, with 2 bases remaining between them. The CDR3 DNA reads TGTGCCAGCAGTTACTCCGATGGCTACACCTTC. This translates into CASSYSDGYTF.

V gene TRBV2 combines with J gene TRBJ2-3; 10 nucleotides align to TRBD1. The CDR3 is 15 amino acids. Germline V lookup: CDR1 SNHLY, CDR2 FYNNEI. The V gene end was trimmed by 6 bases and the J gene end by 0 bases; junction bases not matched to a gene: 3. The chain's CDR3 is CASRRTGGSTDTQYF. The CDR3 nucleotides are TGTGCCAGCAGACGGACAGGGGGGAGCACAGATACGCAGTATTTT. Looking up the rest from reference TRBV2 and TRBJ2-3 gives the full variable domain: EPEVTQTPSHQVTQMGQEVILRCVPISNHLYFYWYRQILGQKVEFLVSFYNNEISEKSEIFDDQFSVERPDGSNFTLKIRSTKLEDSAMYFCASRRTGGSTDTQYFGPGTRLTVL.

There are a few counts of this clonotype. The chain combines TRBV12-3 or TRBV12-4 with TRBJ2-7, with a tentative D call TRBD2 (5 bases). This CDR3 is 13 amino acids long. Trimming pared 6 bases from V and 4 bases from J, leaving 13 bases between. CDR3 residues: CASSPDGGYEQYF. CDR3 DNA: TGTGCCAGCAGCCCTGACGGAGGTTACGAGCAGTACTTC.

There are many counts of this clonotype. The gene calls are TRBV12-3 or TRBV12-4 and TRBJ1-1, with 10 bases lining up with TRBD1. The V and J ends lost 7 bases and 1 base, in that order; junction bases with no gene match: 12. This CDR3 spans 17 amino acids. The CDR3 nucleotides are TGTGCCAGCACCCCTGGACAGGGGGAGCTACGGAACACTGAAGCTTTCTTT. Translation gives CASTPGQGELRNTEAFF.

This clonotype showed up just a few times. This chain uses TRBV12-3 or TRBV12-4 with TRBJ1-1, with D uncertain. Deletions cut 2 bases from V and 0 bases from J, with 7 bases between. The CDR3 contains 14 residues. The CDR3 is CASSLYRMNTEAFF. The CDR3 nucleotides are TGTGCCAGCAGTTTATACCGGATGAACACTGAAGCTTTCTTT.

J is TRBJ2-1 and V is TRBV20-1; 11 bases map to TRBD1. The germline gives CDR1 DFQATT, CDR2 SNEGSKA (reference sequence). The CDR3 sequence is 15 residues long. V gave up 4 bases and J gave up 9 bases; unmatched junction bases: 11. CDR3 region: CSANSGQGAGGEQFF. As DNA, the CDR3 is TGCAGTGCTAATTCTGGACAGGGGGCGGGGGGTGAGCAGTTCTTC.

This clonotype showed up many times. DNA of the CDR3: TGTGCCAGCTCAATTGGACAGAATCAGCCCCAGCATTTT. It specifies CASSIGQNQPQHF. The V gene is TRBV18, the J gene TRBJ1-5; D is perhaps TRBD1 (6 bases). V was shortened by 5 bases and J by 4 bases, with 9 bases between the two germline ends. The CDR3 contains 13 residues. Germline V lookup: CDR1 KGHSH, CDR2 LQKENI.

The chain uses TRBV20-1 and TRBJ2-7; maybe TRBD1 (6 bases). Trimming pared 6 bases from V and 1 base from J, leaving 16 bases between. Looked up from germline, CDR1 is DFQATT and CDR2 is SNEGSKA (reference sequence). The CDR3 is made up of 14 amino acids. In DNA, the CDR3 is TGCAGTGCCAACAACAGGGACACTTCCTACGAGCAGTACTTC. This sequence encodes CSANNRDTSYEQYF.

V usage is TRBV5-1 and J usage is TRBJ2-1; 13 nucleotides line up with TRBD2. Germline CDR1 reads SGHRS; CDR2 reads YFSETQ. CDR3 length: 19 residues. V lost 4 bases to trimming and J lost 0 bases; unmatched junction nucleotides: 10. This CDR3 is CASSPPGLAGISSYNEQFF. CDR3 in DNA: TGCGCCAGCAGCCCCCCGGGACTAGCGGGGATAAGCTCCTACAATGAGCAGTTCTTC.

The genes are TRBV30 and TRBJ1-6; 10 bases align to TRBD1. The CDR3 runs to 16 residues. Germline assignment: CDR1 GTSNPN and CDR2 SVGIG (reference sequence). The J segment lost 5 bases and the V segment lost 4 bases, leaving 8 bases of the junction unmatched. The CDR3 spells CAWKWLGTGDNSPLHF. As DNA, the CDR3 is TGTGCCTGGAAGTGGCTCGGGACAGGGGATAATTCACCCCTCCACTTT.

The sample holds a few counts of this clonotype. The V call is TRBV5-1, the J call TRBJ2-1; perhaps TRBD2 as D (8 bases). From germline, CDR1 is SGHRS and CDR2 YFSETQ. The CDR3 is 14 amino acids. V was shortened by 4 bases and J by 8 bases, with 16 bases between the two germline ends. This chain's CDR3 is CASSREGQTYEQFF. The CDR3 bases are TGCGCCAGCAGCCGGGAGGGACAGACCTATGAGCAGTTCTTC. The full variable domain, in which reference TRBV5-1 and TRBJ2-1 provide the parts outside the CDR3, is KAGVTQTPRYLIKTRGQQVTLSCSPISGHRSVSWYQQTPGQGLQFLFEYFSETQRNKGNFPGRFSGRQFSNSRSEMNVSTLELGDSALYLCASSREGQTYEQFFGPGTRLTVL.

This clonotype turned up a few times. This chain joins TRBV6-5 and TRBJ1-2; D unresolved. There are 12 residues in the CDR3. V shed 5 bases and J shed 7 bases, with 11 bases lying between them. CDR1 is MNHEY, CDR2 SVGAGI, per germline. In DNA, the CDR3 is TGTGCCAGCAGTACAACTCCGGGTGGCTACACCTTC. Residues: CASSTTPGGYTF.

This chain connects TRBV27 to TRBJ1-1; possibly TRBD1 for D (6 bases). V was shortened by 3 bases and J by 4 bases, with 15 bases between the two germline ends. Per the germline V gene, CDR1 is MNHEY and CDR2 is SMNVEV (reference sequence). The CDR3 is made up of 15 amino acids. The CDR3 sequence: CASSFSRGGSTEAFF. The CDR3 coding sequence is TGTGCCAGCAGTTTTTCCAGGGGCGGGAGCACTGAAGCTTTCTTT.

The rearrangement uses TRBV12-3 or TRBV12-4 and TRBJ1-4; no firm D call. The germline V and J ends were trimmed by 6 bases and 11 bases, with 25 bases remaining between them. CDR3 length: 16 amino acids. The CDR3: CASSPPAKGGRAKLFF. CDR3 coding DNA: TGTGCCAGCAGCCCCCCTGCGAAGGGCGGCCGGGCGAAACTGTTTTTT.

The table lists this clonotype with a count of one. This sequence joins TRBV19 and TRBJ1-6, with D perhaps matching TRBD1 (6 bases). The CDR3 totals 15 residues. From germline, CDR1 is LNHDA and CDR2 SQIVND (reference sequence). The V end lost 7 bases, the J end lost 0 bases, and 10 bases lay between the germline ends. The CDR3 bases are TGTGCCAGTAACCAGGGGAGCTCCTATAATTCACCCCTCCACTTT. Translating it yields CASNQGSSYNSPLHF.

The chain employs TRBV19 and TRBJ2-1, with D hard to call. The CDR3 totals 15 residues. Trimming took off 1 base at V and 0 bases at J, with 7 bases between the two ends. Germline CDR1 LNHDA, CDR2 SQIVND (reference sequence). The CDR3 reads CASSIAPDSYNEQFF. The DNA of the CDR3 is TGTGCCAGTAGTATAGCTCCCGACTCCTACAATGAGCAGTTCTTC. Based on the CDR3 plus reference TRBV19 and TRBJ2-1, the full variable domain is DGGITQSPKYLFRKEGQNVTLSCEQNLNHDAMYWYRQDPGQGLRLIYYSQIVNDFQKGDIAEGYSVSREKKESFPLTVTSAQKNPTAFYLCASSIAPDSYNEQFFGPGTRLTVL.

This clonotype showed up many times. The V gene is TRBV29-1, the J gene TRBJ2-5; perhaps TRBD2 as D (6 bases). Deletions cut 1 base from V and 2 bases from J, with 11 bases between. Germline V CDR1 and CDR2: SQVTM, ANQGSEA. CDR3 length: 14 residues. The CDR3 protein is CSVEGGTAQETQYF. The CDR3 DNA reads TGCAGCGTTGAAGGCGGGACCGCGCAAGAGACCCAGTACTTC.

This chain joins TRBV7-8 and TRBJ1-1, with 8 bases matching TRBD1. The CDR3 loop spans 15 amino acids. V shed 1 base and J 7 bases; nucleotides not matched to a gene: 8. Germline CDR1 reads SGHVS; CDR2 reads FQNEAQ. The CDR3 region has the DNA TGTGCCAGCAGCTTAGTCGGACAGGGTCGGGGTGAAGCTTTCTTT. Protein: CASSLVGQGRGEAFF.

This clonotype was observed a few times. The chain joins TRBV4-1 to TRBJ1-2; 7 bases align to TRBD1. After removal of 2 bases from V and 4 bases from J, the junction contained 4 bases not matched to a gene. This CDR3 spans 14 amino acids. The germline V gene encodes CDR1 MGHRA and CDR2 YSYEKL. In DNA, the CDR3 is TGCGCCAGCAGCCAAAACAGGGGTACCTATGGCTACACCTTC. It is translated as CASSQNRGTYGYTF.

The chain employs TRBV7-9 and TRBJ2-7, with TRBD1 as a possible D gene (5 bases). Germline CDR1 SEHNR, CDR2 FQNEAQ (reference sequence). This CDR3 has 14 amino acids. V gave up 2 bases and J gave up 0 bases, with 8 bases separating them. CDR3 residues: CASSLRQNSYEQYF. The DNA for the CDR3 is TGTGCCAGCAGCTTAAGACAGAACTCCTACGAGCAGTACTTC.

This clonotype was seen ten or more times. The genes are TRBV9 and TRBJ1-1; no firm D call. The germline gives CDR1 SGDLS, CDR2 YYNGEE. This CDR3 has 15 amino acids. V was trimmed by 2 bases and J by 6 bases, leaving 17 bases between them. The CDR3 bases are TGTGCCAGCAGCGTCTCCCCAACGGCAATGTCTGAAGCTTTCTTT. This gives the protein CASSVSPTAMSEAFF.

This chain connects TRBV4-2 to TRBJ1-1; tentative D call: TRBD1 (6 bases). The CDR3 is 14 amino acids. In germline, CDR1 is LGHNA, CDR2 YNFKEQ. V gave up 1 base and J gave up 0 bases, with 6 bases separating them. The CDR3 coding sequence is TGTGCCAGCAGCCAAGGGGACATGAACACTGAAGCTTTCTTT. Protein: CASSQGDMNTEAFF.

This clonotype was picked up a small number of times. The genes are TRBV29-1 and TRBJ2-7; no definite D call. The CDR3 is made up of 11 amino acids. The V gene lost 4 bases and the J gene lost 5 bases, with 9 bases spanning the gap. Germline CDR1 SQVTM, CDR2 ANQGSEA. The CDR3 loop reads CSVGGSNEQYF. The CDR3 nucleotides are TGCAGCGTTGGCGGTAGCAACGAGCAGTACTTC.

There are a few counts of this clonotype. This sequence joins TRBV28 and TRBJ1-2, with D perhaps matching TRBD1 (6 bases). Germline lookup yields CDR1 MDHEN and CDR2 SYDVKM. The V end was cut by 6 bases, the J end by 14 bases, with 28 bases between. CDR3 length equals 15 residues. The CDR3 reads CASSSNRVKLYRGTF. CDR3 DNA: TGTGCCAGCAGCTCAAACAGGGTTAAGCTTTACCGGGGTACCTTC.

At least ten counts were recorded for this clonotype. The chain uses TRBV10-3 and TRBJ1-2, with D tentatively TRBD1 (5 bases). This CDR3 region has 11 residues. Trimming cost V 3 bases and J 7 bases, with 6 bases left between them. The germline V gene has CDR1 ENHRY and CDR2 SYGVKD. CDR3 bases: TGTGCCATCAGTGACAGGGCTGGCTACACCTTC. Translated: CAISDRAGYTF.

This clonotype was detected many times. J is TRBJ2-2 and V is TRBV7-2; tentative D call: TRBD2 (6 bases). The length of the CDR3 is 13 residues. V shed 1 base and J shed 11 bases, with 11 bases lying between them. Per germline, CDR1 SGHTA and CDR2 FQGNSA. The CDR3: CASSLGTGVELFF. The CDR3 nucleotides are TGTGCCAGCAGCTTAGGGACGGGAGTAGAGCTGTTTTTT.

The J gene is TRBJ2-1, the V gene TRBV6-2 or TRBV6-3; TRBD2 matches 11 bases. The V and J ends lost 6 bases and 4 bases, in that order; junction bases with no gene match: 8. The CDR3 length is 16 residues. Looked up from germline, CDR1 is MNHEY and CDR2 is SVGEGT. The CDR3 sequence is CASSMDIAGGYNEQFF. As DNA, the CDR3 is TGTGCCAGCAGCATGGACATAGCGGGAGGGTACAATGAGCAGTTCTTC.